The 18 T cell receptor beta chains reported below all come from one sample, sequenced in a study of blood T cell repertoires in COVID-19. Produced via immunoSEQ multiplex PCR; TCRdb's table is partial and in-frame only. Here the sample spans fewer than 60,000 clones, roughly 83% being singletons. The sample consisted of peripheral blood. Source of these receptors: a human donor in a cohort sampled during active COVID-19.

V is TRBV7-8 and J is TRBJ2-2; 7 nucleotides line up with TRBD1. The CDR3 extends over 14 amino acids. With V trimmed by 1 base and J by 4 bases, 0 bases remained unmatched. CDR1 is SGHVS, CDR2 FQNEAQ, per germline. CDR3 protein: CASSLGQGTGELFF. The CDR3 DNA reads as TGTGCCAGCAGCTTAGGACAGGGCACCGGGGAGCTGTTTTTT.

This sequence joins TRBV6-5 and TRBJ1-1; D unresolved. V was pared by 3 bases and J by 8 bases, with 10 bases between. In germline, CDR1 is MNHEY, CDR2 SVGAGI. The CDR3 is 12 amino acids. CDR3 in DNA: TGTGCCAGCAGTTATAGTACACAGGAAGCTTTCTTT. Protein sequence: CASSYSTQEAFF.

The J gene is TRBJ1-5, the V gene TRBV7-8; D is possibly TRBD1 (6 bases). The CDR3 is 14 amino acids. The germline gives CDR1 SGHVS, CDR2 FQNEAQ. V was clipped by 1 base and J by 4 bases, with 8 bases between them. This chain's CDR3 is CASSLEQGNQPQHF. The CDR3 coding sequence is TGTGCCAGCAGCTTAGAACAGGGAAATCAGCCCCAGCATTTT.

The chain links TRBV5-4 to TRBJ2-1, with unresolved D. The germline V gene encodes CDR1 SGHNT and CDR2 YYREEE (reference sequence). V lost 0 bases, J lost 2 bases, and 9 bases lay in between. The CDR3 is 15 residues long. In DNA form, the CDR3 reads TGTGCCAGCAGCTTGGCCCACTTGCCCTACAATGAGCAGTTCTTC. This sequence encodes CASSLAHLPYNEQFF.

J is TRBJ2-7 and V is TRBV6-1, with 10 bases lining up with TRBD2. Unmatched junction bases numbered 8, after V lost 0 bases and J lost 3 bases. This CDR3 comprises 17 residues. The germline V gene has CDR1 MNHNS and CDR2 SASEGT. CDR3 DNA sequence: TGTGCCAGCAGTGAAGCCTTAATAGCGGGGGGCTACTACGAGCAGTACTTC. Translated: CASSEALIAGGYYEQYF.

The chain joins TRBV12-3 or TRBV12-4 to TRBJ1-4; D gene ambiguous. V lost 3 bases to trimming and J lost 4 bases, with 6 bases between them. This CDR3 has 13 residues. CDR3 DNA: TGTGCCAGCAGTTTTCCTAGTAATGAAAAACTGTTTTTT. Translating gives CASSFPSNEKLFF.

The rearrangement links TRBV15 to TRBJ1-6, with D hard to call. V was cut by 0 bases and J by 15 bases, with 18 bases left in between. Germline V gene sequence: CDR1 LNHNV, CDR2 YYDKDF (reference sequence). The CDR3 has 15 amino acids. CDR3 protein: CATSRDSAVYSSLHF. CDR3 coding DNA: TGTGCCACCAGCAGAGATAGCGCTGTTTACAGTAGCCTCCACTTT. Looking up the rest from reference TRBV15 and TRBJ1-6 gives the full variable domain: DAMVIQNPRYQVTQFGKPVTLSCSQTLNHNVMYWYQQKSSQAPKLLFHYYDKDFNNEADTPDNFQSRRPNTSFCFLDIRSPGLGDTAMYLCATSRDSAVYSSLHFGNGTRLTVT.

The gene calls are TRBV3-1 (or the pseudogene TRBV3-2) and TRBJ2-7, with 12 positions matching TRBD1. Germline loops: CDR1 LGHDT, CDR2 YNNKEL (reference sequence). CDR3 length equals 15 residues. V was pared by 3 bases and J by 4 bases, with 4 bases of the junction left unmatched. As DNA, the CDR3 is TGTGCCAGCAGCCAGGGGGACAGGGGGCTTTACGAGCAGTACTTC. This codes for CASSQGDRGLYEQYF.

This chain joins TRBV19 and TRBJ2-1, with TRBD2 matching 13 bases. After removal of 3 bases from V and 7 bases from J, the junction contained 6 bases not matched to a gene. Germline V gene data show CDR1 as LNHDA and CDR2 as SQIVND (reference sequence). CDR3 size: 16 residues. Here the CDR3 reads CASSIVGLAGANEQFF. The CDR3 nucleotides read TGTGCCAGTAGTATCGTAGGACTAGCGGGAGCTAATGAGCAGTTCTTC.

The chain carries TRBV6-5 and TRBJ1-2; tentatively, D is TRBD1 (5 bases). The V end lost 5 bases, the J end lost 3 bases, and 7 bases lay between the germline ends. Germline V gene sequence: CDR1 MNHEY, CDR2 SVGAGI. The CDR3 totals 12 residues. In nucleotides, the CDR3 is TGTGCCAGCAGTCCGGGGGACTATGGCTACACCTTC. The encoded protein is CASSPGDYGYTF.

This chain connects TRBV19 to TRBJ1-5, with TRBD1 as a possible D gene (6 bases). The CDR3 contains 16 residues. Germline CDR1 LNHDA, CDR2 SQIVND (reference sequence). With 3 bases removed from V and 5 bases from J, the gap between germline ends came to 17 bases. The chain's CDR3 is CASSIGGAKGDQPQHF. The CDR3 nucleotides are TGTGCCAGTAGTATTGGAGGAGCGAAGGGGGATCAGCCCCAGCATTTT.

This chain connects TRBV4-1 to TRBJ2-3; 9 positions match TRBD2. CDR1 and CDR2 (germline): MGHRA, YSYEKL. Trimming took 0 bases from V and 5 from J; bases not matched to a gene: 9. The CDR3 spans 17 residues. CDR3 protein: CASSQDLMAGGLDTQYF. CDR3 DNA sequence: TGCGCCAGCAGCCAAGATCTCATGGCGGGAGGGTTAGATACGCAGTATTTT.

The CDR3: CASSAGQTFTEAFF. The CDR3, as DNA: TGTGCCAGTAGTGCGGGACAGACGTTCACTGAAGCTTTCTTT. The rearrangement links TRBV19 to TRBJ1-1; 7 nucleotides line up with TRBD1. V shed 5 bases and J 4 bases; nucleotides not matched to a gene: 7. This CDR3 is 14 amino acids long. Germline V gene lookup returns CDR1 LNHDA and CDR2 SQIVND (reference sequence).

J is TRBJ2-7 and V is TRBV7-6; maybe TRBD2 (6 bases). The germline V gene encodes CDR1 SGHVS and CDR2 FNYEAQ. V was pared by 2 bases and J by 0 bases, with 14 bases between. The CDR3 contains 16 residues. This CDR3 is CASSLTSSGSSYEQYF. CDR3 sequence (DNA): TGTGCCAGCAGCTTAACTAGCAGTGGGAGCTCCTACGAGCAGTACTTC.

The V and J genes are TRBV19 and TRBJ1-1; 10 bases line up with TRBD1. The CDR3 totals 15 residues. Trimming at V came to 3 bases and at J to 7 bases, leaving 8 bases not matched to a gene. Germline loops: CDR1 LNHDA, CDR2 SQIVND (reference sequence). DNA for the CDR3: TGTGCCAGTAGTATGGACCGGACAGGGGGAGTTGAAGCTTTCTTT. The encoded protein is CASSMDRTGGVEAFF. Full variable domain (outside the CDR3, taken from reference TRBV19 and TRBJ1-1): DGGITQSPKYLFRKEGQNVTLSCEQNLNHDAMYWYRQDPGQGLRLIYYSQIVNDFQKGDIAEGYSVSREKKESFPLTVTSAQKNPTAFYLCASSMDRTGGVEAFFGQGTRLTVV.

This chain joins TRBV2 and TRBJ2-7; 7 nucleotides line up with TRBD1. CDR1 is SNHLY and CDR2 is FYNNEI in the germline V gene. V dropped 6 bases and J dropped 5; count of bases not matched to a gene: 10. The length of the CDR3 is 14 residues. The CDR3 nucleotides are TGTGCCAGCAGGGAAACAGGGGCGAGACACGAGCAGTACTTC. The encoded protein is CASRETGARHEQYF.

Details on this clone: The junction shows a germline mismatch at one end, possibly a read error. The chain employs TRBV28 and TRBJ2-5; 10 positions agree with TRBD2. The CDR3 totals 12 residues. Germline CDR1 reads MDHEN; CDR2 reads SYDVKM. The CDR3 sequence: CASRLAGETQYF. The CDR3 region has the DNA TGCGCCAGCAGACTAGCGGGAGAGACCCAGTACTTC.

In this sample, this clone turned up once. CDR3 in amino acids: CASSLEGAGNQPQHF. The CDR3 nucleotides read TGCGCCAGCAGCTTGGAGGGGGCGGGCAATCAGCCCCAGCATTTT. The chain is built from TRBV5-1 and TRBJ1-5; TRBD1 agrees at 7 bases. The V and J ends lost 0 bases and 2 bases, in that order; junction bases with no gene match: 2. Per the germline V gene, CDR1 is SGHRS and CDR2 is YFSETQ. There are 15 residues in the CDR3.